This T cell receptor beta chain was identified in a study of cytomegalovirus exposure and HLA in healthy donors. The germline gives CDR1 SGHRS, CDR2 YFSETQ. This CDR3 region has 13 residues. Trimming cost V 0 bases and J 8 bases, with 11 bases left between them. Among the donors, all were healthy bone marrow donors. PCR amplification relied on 60 Vbeta primers (plus 13 Jbeta primers). Data came from immunoSEQ multiplex PCR; TCRdb stores just in-frame clones and leaves some out. The sample has more than 100,000 clones, approximately 87% seen once; the top ten hold about 1.5%. The sequencing sample was made of PBMCs. J is TRBJ1-2 and V is TRBV5-1, with D possibly being TRBD1 (6 bases). The receptor's source is a man aged 40-49 years in good health and CMV-seronegative. The CDR3, as DNA: TGCGCCAGCAGCTTGGGTCAGGGGACCGGCTACACCTTC. Its protein is CASSLGQGTGYTF. The full variable domain, its missing parts supplied by reference TRBV5-1 and TRBJ1-2, is KAGVTQTPRYLIKTRGQQVTLSCSPISGHRSVSWYQQTPGQGLQFLFEYFSETQRNKGNFPGRFSGRQFSNSRSEMNVSTLELGDSALYLCASSLGQGTGYTFGSGTRLTVV.